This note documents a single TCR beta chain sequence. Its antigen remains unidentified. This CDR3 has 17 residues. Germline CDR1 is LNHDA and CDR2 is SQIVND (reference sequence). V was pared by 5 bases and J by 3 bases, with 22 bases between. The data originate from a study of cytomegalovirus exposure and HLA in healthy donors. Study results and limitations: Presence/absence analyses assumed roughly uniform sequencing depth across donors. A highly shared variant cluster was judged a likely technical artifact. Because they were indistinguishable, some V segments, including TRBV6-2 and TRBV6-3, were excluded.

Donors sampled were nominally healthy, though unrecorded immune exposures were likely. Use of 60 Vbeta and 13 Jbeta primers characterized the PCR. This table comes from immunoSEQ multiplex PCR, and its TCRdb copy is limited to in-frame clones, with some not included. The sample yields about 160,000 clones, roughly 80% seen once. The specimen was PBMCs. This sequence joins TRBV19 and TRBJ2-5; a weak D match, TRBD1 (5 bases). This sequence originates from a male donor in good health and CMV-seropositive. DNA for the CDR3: TGTGCCAGTAGTTTTCGGTCCACGGTGGGGCAAAAAGAGACCCAGTACTTC. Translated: CASSFRSTVGQKETQYF.